The present T cell receptor beta chain was sequenced within a study of post-analysis software for immune sequencing data. Study outcomes and limitations: Several TRBV segments, TRBV5-6, TRBV5-1 and TRBV20-1 among them, were found more frequent in patients than controls.

TCR beta libraries were prepared from cDNA with unique molecular identifiers. One entry per CDR3 protein results from TCRdb running MiXCR on the PCR reads. The table includes 700,000 to 800,000 distinct CDR3 sequences, 30% detected once. The germline CDR1 and CDR2 sequences are SGHTA and FQGNSA. The CDR3 runs to 17 residues. A note on this clonotype: As yet, its antigen is unknown.

The source material was blood. This TCR was recovered from a girl aged 10 to 17 with multiple sclerosis. The chain uses TRBV7-2 and TRBJ2-1, with a tentative D call TRBD2 (6 bases). The end of the DNA aligns better with TRBJ2-7, so the J call may be wrong. The CDR3 nucleotides read TGTGCCAGCAGCACCAGGAGGGTAGGGGAACCCTACAATGAGCAGTACTTC. This encodes CASSTRRVGEPYNEQYF.